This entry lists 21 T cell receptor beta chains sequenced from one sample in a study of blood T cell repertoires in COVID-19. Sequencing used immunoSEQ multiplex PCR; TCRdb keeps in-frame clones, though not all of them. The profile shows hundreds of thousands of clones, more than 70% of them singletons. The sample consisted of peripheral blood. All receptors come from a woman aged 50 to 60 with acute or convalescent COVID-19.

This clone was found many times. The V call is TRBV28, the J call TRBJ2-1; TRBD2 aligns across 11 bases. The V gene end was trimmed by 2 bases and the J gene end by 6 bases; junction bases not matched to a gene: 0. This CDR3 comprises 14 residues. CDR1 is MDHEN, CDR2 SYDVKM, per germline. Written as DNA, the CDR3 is TGTGCCAGCAGTTTAGGGACTAGCGGCAATGAGCAGTTCTTC. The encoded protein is CASSLGTSGNEQFF.

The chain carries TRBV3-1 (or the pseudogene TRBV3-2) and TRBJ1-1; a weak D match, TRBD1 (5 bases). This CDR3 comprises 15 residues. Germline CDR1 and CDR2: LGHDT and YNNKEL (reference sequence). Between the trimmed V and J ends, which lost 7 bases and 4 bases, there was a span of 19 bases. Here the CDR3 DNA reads TGTGCCAGCAAACCCGGAGGGGCCCTCGGCACTGAAGCTTTCTTT. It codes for CASKPGGALGTEAFF.

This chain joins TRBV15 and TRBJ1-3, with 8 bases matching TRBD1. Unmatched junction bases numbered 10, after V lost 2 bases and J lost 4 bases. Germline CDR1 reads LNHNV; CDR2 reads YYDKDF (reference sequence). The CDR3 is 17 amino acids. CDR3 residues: CATSRPTGGVGGNTIYF. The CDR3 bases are TGTGCCACCAGCAGACCCACAGGGGGAGTGGGGGGAAACACCATATATTTT.

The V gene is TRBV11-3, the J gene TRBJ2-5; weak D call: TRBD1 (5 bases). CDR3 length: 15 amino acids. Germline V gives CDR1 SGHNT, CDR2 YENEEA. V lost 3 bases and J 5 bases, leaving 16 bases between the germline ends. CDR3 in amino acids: CASSFRQGFDETQYF. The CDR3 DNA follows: TGTGCCAGCAGCTTCCGGCAGGGCTTTGATGAGACCCAGTACTTC.

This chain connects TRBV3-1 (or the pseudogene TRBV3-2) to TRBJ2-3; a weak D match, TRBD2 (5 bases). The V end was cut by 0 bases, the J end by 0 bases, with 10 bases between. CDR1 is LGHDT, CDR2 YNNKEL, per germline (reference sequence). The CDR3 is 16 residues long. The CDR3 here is CASSQDRGISTDTQYF. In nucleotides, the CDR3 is TGTGCCAGCAGCCAAGATCGAGGGATTAGCACAGATACGCAGTATTTT.

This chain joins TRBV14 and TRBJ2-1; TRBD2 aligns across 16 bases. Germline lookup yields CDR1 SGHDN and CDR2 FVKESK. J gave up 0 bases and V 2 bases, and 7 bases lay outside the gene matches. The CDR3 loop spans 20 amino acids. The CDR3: CASSQSGLAGGISSYNEQFF. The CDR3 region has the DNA TGTGCCAGCAGCCAATCGGGACTAGCGGGAGGGATCAGCTCCTACAATGAGCAGTTCTTC.

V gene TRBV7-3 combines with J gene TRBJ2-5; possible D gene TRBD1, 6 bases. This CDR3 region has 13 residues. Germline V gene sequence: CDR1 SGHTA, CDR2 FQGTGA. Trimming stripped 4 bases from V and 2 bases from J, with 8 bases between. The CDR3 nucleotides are TGTGCCAGCAGCTCCGGACAGCAAGAGACCCAGTACTTC. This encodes CASSSGQQETQYF.

CDR3 in amino acids: CASSLQGAFGAEQFF. DNA of the CDR3: TGTGCCAGCAGCCTACAGGGGGCCTTCGGAGCTGAGCAGTTCTTC. The gene calls are TRBV6-5 and TRBJ2-1; 9 positions match TRBD1. Germline V gives CDR1 MNHEY, CDR2 SVGAGI. V was clipped by 6 bases and J by 9 bases; unmatched bases: 12. This CDR3 is 15 amino acids long.

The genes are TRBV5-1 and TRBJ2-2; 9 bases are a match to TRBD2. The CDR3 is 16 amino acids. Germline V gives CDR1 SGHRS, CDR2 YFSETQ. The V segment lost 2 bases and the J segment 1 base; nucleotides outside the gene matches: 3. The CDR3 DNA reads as TGCGCCAGCAGCTTAAGCGGGAGGAGGAACACCGGGGAGCTGTTTTTT. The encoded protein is CASSLSGRRNTGELFF.

The CDR3, as DNA: TGTGCCAGCAGTTACTCGAGACAGTATGGAAATTCACCCCTCCACTTT. Residues: CASSYSRQYGNSPLHF. The rearrangement uses TRBV6-5 and TRBJ1-6; tentative D call: TRBD1 (5 bases). Trimming removed 0 bases at V and 7 bases at J, with 13 bases between. The CDR3 has 16 amino acids. Germline V gives CDR1 MNHEY, CDR2 SVGAGI.

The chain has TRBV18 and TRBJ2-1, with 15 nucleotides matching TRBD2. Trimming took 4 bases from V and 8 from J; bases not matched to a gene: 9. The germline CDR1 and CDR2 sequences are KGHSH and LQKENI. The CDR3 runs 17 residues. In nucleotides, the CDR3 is TGTGCCAGCTCACTGGGACTAGCGGGAGGCCCAGGCGATGAGCAGTTCTTC. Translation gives CASSLGLAGGPGDEQFF.

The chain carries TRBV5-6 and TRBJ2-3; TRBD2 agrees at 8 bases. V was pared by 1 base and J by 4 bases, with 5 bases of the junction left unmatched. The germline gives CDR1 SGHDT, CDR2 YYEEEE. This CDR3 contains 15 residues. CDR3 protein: CASSLRGRRSDTQYF. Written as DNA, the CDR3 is TGTGCCAGCAGCTTGCGCGGGAGGCGCTCAGATACGCAGTATTTT. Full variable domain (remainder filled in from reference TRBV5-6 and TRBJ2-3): DAGVTQSPTHLIKTRGQQVTLRCSPKSGHDTVSWYQQALGQGPQFIFQYYEEEERQRGNFPDRFSGHQFPNYSSELNVNALLLGDSALYLCASSLRGRRSDTQYFGPGTRLTVL.

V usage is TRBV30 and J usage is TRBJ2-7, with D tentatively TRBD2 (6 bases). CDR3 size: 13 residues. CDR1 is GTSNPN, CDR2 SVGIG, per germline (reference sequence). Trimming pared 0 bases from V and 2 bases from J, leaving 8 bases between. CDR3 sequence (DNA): TGTGCCTGGAGTGTAAGACTAGCCTACGAGCAGTACTTC. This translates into CAWSVRLAYEQYF.

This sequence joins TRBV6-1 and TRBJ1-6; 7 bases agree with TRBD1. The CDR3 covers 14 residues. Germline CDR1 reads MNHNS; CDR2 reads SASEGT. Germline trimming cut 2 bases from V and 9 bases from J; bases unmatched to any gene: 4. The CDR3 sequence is CASSERQGSSPLHF. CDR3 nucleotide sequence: TGTGCCAGCAGTGAAAGACAGGGAAGTTCACCCCTCCACTTT.

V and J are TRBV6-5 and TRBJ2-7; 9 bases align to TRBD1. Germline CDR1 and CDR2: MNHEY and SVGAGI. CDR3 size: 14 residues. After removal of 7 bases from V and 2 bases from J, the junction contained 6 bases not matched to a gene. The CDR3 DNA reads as TGTGCCAGCAAAGGACAGGGGCGACCCTACGAGCAGTACTTC. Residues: CASKGQGRPYEQYF.

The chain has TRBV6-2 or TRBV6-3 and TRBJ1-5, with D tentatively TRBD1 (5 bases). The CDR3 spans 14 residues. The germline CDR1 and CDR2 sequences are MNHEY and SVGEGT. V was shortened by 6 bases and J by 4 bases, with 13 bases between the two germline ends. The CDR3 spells CASSLGRENQPQHF. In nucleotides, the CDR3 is TGTGCCAGCAGCTTGGGACGGGAGAATCAGCCCCAGCATTTT.

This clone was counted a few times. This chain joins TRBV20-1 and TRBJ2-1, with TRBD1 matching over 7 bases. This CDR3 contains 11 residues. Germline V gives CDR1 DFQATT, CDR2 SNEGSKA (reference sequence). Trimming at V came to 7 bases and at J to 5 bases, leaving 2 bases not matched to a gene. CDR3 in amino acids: CSGQGDNEQFF. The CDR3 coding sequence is TGCAGTGGACAGGGCGACAATGAGCAGTTCTTC.

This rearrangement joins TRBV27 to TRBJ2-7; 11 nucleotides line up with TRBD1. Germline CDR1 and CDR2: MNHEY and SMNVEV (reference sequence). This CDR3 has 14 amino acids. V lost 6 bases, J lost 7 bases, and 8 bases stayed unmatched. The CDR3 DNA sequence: TGTGCCAGCAGCCGGGACAGGGGGTTCGTAGAGCAGTACTTC. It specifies CASSRDRGFVEQYF.

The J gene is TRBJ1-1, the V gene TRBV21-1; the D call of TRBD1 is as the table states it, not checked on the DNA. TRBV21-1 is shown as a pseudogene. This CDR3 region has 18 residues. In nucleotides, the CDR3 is TGTGCCAGCAGCCCGTCCCGGGACAGGGGAGGGAGGGACACTGAAGCTTTCTTT. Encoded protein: CASSPSRDRGGRDTEAFF.

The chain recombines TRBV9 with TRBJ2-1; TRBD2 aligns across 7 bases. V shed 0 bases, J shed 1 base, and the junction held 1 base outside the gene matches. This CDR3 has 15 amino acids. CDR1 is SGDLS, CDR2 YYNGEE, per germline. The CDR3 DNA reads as TGTGCCAGCAGCGTAGTCGGGGGGTCCTACAATGAGCAGTTCTTC. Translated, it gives CASSVVGGSYNEQFF.

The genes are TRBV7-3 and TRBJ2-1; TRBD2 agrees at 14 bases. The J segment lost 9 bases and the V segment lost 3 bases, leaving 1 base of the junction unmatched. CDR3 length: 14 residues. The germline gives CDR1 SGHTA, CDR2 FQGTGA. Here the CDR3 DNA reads TGTGCCAGCAGCTTCGGACTAGCGGGGGGTGAGCAGTTCTTC. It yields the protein CASSFGLAGGEQFF.